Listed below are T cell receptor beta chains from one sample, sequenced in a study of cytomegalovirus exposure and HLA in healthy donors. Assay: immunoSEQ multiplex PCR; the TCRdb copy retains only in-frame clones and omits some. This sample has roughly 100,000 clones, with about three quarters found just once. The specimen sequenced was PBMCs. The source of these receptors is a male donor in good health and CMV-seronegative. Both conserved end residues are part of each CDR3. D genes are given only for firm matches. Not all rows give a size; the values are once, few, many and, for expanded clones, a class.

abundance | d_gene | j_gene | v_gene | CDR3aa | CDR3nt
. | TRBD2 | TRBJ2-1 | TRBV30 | CAWSALTSGRVNEQFF | TGTGCCTGGAGTGCCTTGACTAGCGGGAGGGTAAATGAGCAGTTCTTC
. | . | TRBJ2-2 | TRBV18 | CASSPTVTGELFF | TGTGCCAGCTCACCGACAGTAACCGGGGAGCTGTTTTTT
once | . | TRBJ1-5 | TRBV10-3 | CAISEPQGQPQHF | TGTGCCATCAGTGAGCCACAGGGCCAGCCCCAGCATTTT
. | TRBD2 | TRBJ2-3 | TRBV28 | CASSFPEGGGTDTQYF | TGTGCCAGCAGTTTCCCCGAGGGAGGGGGCACAGATACGCAGTATTTT
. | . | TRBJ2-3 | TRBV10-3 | CAIWKGEDTQYF | TGTGCCATCTGGAAAGGGGAAGATACGCAGTATTTT
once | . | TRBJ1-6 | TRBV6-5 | CASSSEVSSSPLHF | TGTGCCAGCAGTTCCGAGGTGTCGAGTTCACCCCTCCACTTT
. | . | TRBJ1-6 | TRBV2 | CASSPNSPLHF | TGTGCCAGCAGCCCAAATTCACCCCTCCACTTT
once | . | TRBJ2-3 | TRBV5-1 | CASSFRLTGTDTQYF | TGCGCCAGCAGCTTTCGACTAACGGGCACAGATACGCAGTATTTT
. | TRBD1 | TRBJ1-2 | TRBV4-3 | CASSSSGTGGIYGYTF | TGCGCCAGCAGCTCTTCCGGGACAGGGGGCATCTATGGCTACACCTTC
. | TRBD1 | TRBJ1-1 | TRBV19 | CASSIGQGGEAFF | TGTGCCAGTAGTATAGGACAGGGCGGGGAAGCTTTCTTT
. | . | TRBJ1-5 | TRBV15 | CATSRGGGGQPQHF | TGTGCCACCAGCAGAGGGGGTGGCGGGCAGCCCCAGCATTTT
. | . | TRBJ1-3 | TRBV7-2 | CASSLQGHSGNTIYF | TGTGCCAGCAGCTTACAGGGGCACTCTGGAAACACCATATATTTT
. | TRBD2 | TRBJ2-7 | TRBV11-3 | CASSLGGLAGREQYF | TGTGCCAGCAGCTTAGGAGGGCTAGCGGGTCGCGAGCAGTACTTC
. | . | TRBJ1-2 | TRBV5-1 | CASSLDSINYGYTF | TGCGCCAGCAGCTTGGACAGTATTAACTATGGCTACACCTTC
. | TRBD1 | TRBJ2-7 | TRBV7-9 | CASSRGQDYEQYF | TGTGCCAGCAGCCGCGGACAGGACTACGAGCAGTACTTC
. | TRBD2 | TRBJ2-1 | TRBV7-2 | CASSSGSGSPRPYNEQFF | TGTGCCAGCAGCTCGGGTAGCGGGAGCCCCCGGCCCTACAATGAGCAGTTCTTC
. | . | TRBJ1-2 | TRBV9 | CASSSGTLANYGYTF | TGTGCCAGCAGTTCCGGGACACTAGCTAACTATGGCTACACCTTC
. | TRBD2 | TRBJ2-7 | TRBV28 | CASNELAGGPKEQYF | TGTGCCAGCAACGAGCTAGCGGGAGGGCCTAAAGAGCAGTACTTC
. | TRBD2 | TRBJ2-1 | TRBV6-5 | CASSEIAGDEQFF | TGTGCCAGCAGTGAAATCGCGGGAGATGAGCAGTTCTTC
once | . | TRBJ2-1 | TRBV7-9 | CASSVGTASFNEQFF | TGTGCCAGCAGCGTCGGGACTGCAAGCTTCAATGAGCAGTTCTTC
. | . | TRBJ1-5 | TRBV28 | CASSSGGKGQPQHF | TGTGCCAGCAGTTCGGGGGGCAAGGGTCAGCCCCAGCATTTT
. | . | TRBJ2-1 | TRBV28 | CASSSGPIRGYYNEQFF | TGTGCCAGCAGTTCTGGCCCGATAAGGGGGTACTACAATGAGCAGTTCTTC
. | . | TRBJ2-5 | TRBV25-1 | CASSEWGEWRQETQYF | TGTGCCAGCAGTGAATGGGGGGAATGGCGACAAGAGACCCAGTACTTC
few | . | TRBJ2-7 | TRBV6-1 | CASGQGPSAEQYF | TGTGCCAGCGGCCAGGGCCCATCGGCCGAGCAGTACTTC
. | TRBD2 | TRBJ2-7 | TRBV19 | CASSLASGPYEQYF | TGTGCCAGTAGTCTCGCTAGCGGCCCCTACGAGCAGTACTTC
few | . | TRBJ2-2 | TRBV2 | CASGDRKLNTGELFF | TGTGCCAGCGGTGACCGAAAACTGAACACCGGGGAGCTGTTTTTT
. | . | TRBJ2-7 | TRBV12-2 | CASPAGGPESFYEQYF | TGTGCAAGCCCAGCGGGAGGGCCAGAATCATTCTACGAGCAGTACTTC
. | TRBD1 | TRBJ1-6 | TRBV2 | CASSTGQGSSPLHF | TGTGCCAGTTCAACGGGACAGGGTTCTTCACCCCTCCACTTT
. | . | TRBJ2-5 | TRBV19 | CASSITPRGGGETQYF | TGTGCCAGTAGTATAACGCCCAGGGGCGGGGGAGAGACCCAGTACTTC
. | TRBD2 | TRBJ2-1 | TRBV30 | CAWSTGLAVYNEQFF | TGTGCCTGGAGCACGGGACTAGCGGTCTACAATGAGCAGTTCTTC
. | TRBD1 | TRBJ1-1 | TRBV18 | CASSPPLTGVRTVGAFF | TGTGCCAGCTCACCACCGCTTACAGGGGTAAGAACGGTGGGAGCTTTCTTT
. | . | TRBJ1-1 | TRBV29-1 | CSVEDPPAGILNTEAFF | TGCAGCGTTGAAGACCCACCGGCAGGAATATTGAACACTGAAGCTTTCTTT
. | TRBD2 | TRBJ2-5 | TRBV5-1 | CASSLDLGGETQYF | TGCGCCAGCAGCTTGGACTTGGGAGGGGAGACCCAGTACTTC
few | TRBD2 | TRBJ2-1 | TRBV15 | CATSADSTSGPSYNEQFF | TGTGCCACCAGCGCAGATTCGACTAGCGGGCCCTCCTACAATGAGCAGTTCTTC
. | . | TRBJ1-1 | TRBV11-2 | CASSQGYGNTEAFF | TGTGCCAGCAGCCAGGGTTATGGGAACACTGAAGCTTTCTTT
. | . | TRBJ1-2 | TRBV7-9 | CSSSPSWGDGYTF | TGTTCCAGCAGCCCATCTTGGGGGGATGGCTACACCTTC
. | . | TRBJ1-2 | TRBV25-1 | CASSAGQNYGYTF | TGTGCCAGCAGTGCCGGACAGAACTATGGCTACACCTTC
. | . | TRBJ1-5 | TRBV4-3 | CASSQSARGDNQPQHF | TGCGCCAGCAGCCAATCGGCAAGGGGCGACAATCAGCCCCAGCATTTT
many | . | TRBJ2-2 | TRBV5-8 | CASSLGQGITGELFF | TGTGCCAGCAGCTTGGGGCAGGGTATCACCGGGGAGCTGTTTTTT
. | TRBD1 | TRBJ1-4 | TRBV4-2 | CASSQDGTGVEKLFF | TGTGCCAGCAGCCAAGATGGGACAGGGGTGGAAAAACTGTTTTTT
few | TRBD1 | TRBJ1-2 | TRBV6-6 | CATTGTGEYGYTF | TGTGCCACGACCGGGACAGGGGAGTATGGCTACACCTTC
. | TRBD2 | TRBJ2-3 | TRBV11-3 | CASSPTSGGATQYF | TGTGCCAGCAGCCCGACTAGCGGAGGAGCTACGCAGTATTTT
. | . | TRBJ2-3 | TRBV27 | CASSLRQGPADTQYF | TGTGCCAGCAGTTTAAGGCAGGGCCCGGCAGATACGCAGTATTTT
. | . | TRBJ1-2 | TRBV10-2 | CASSRDSRIPLYGYTF | TGCGCCAGCAGCCGGGACTCGCGCATCCCCCTCTATGGCTACACCTTC
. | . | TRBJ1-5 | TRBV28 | CASSFGGQPQHF | TGTGCCAGCAGTTTCGGGGGTCAGCCCCAGCATTTT
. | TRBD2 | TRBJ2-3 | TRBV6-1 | CASSDPAGESDTQYF | TGTGCCAGCAGTGATCCAGCGGGAGAATCAGATACGCAGTATTTT